The clone carrying this TCR beta chain has just one count. Its antigen is unidentified. The data stem from a study of CD8+CD57+ T cells in acquired aplastic anemia. Study-wide background: Roughly 10.8 million reads were obtained on average for healthy donor CD4+ cells. General study findings and limits: Patients shared some 30 CD8+ CDR3 sequences with controls.

The V end was cut by 2 bases, the J end by 6 bases, with 14 bases between. Per the germline V gene, CDR1 is SGHTA and CDR2 is FQGNSA. CDR3 length: 15 amino acids. For CDR3 and TCR beta VDJ profiling, genomic DNA was the template used. Using its own MiXCR run on the reads, TCRdb lists one record per CDR3 protein. Seen here are some 44,000 distinct CDR3 sequences, roughly two thirds observed once, and the top ten hold more than 20%. The chain joins TRBV7-2 to TRBJ1-5; D uncertain. The clonotype comes from a human donor in good health, serving as a control. Source material: sorted CD4+, CD8+, or CD8+CD57+ T cells (not recorded which) from PBMCs. CDR3 coding DNA: TGTGCCAGCAGCTTAAGAGAAGGGAGCGGTCAGCCCCAGCATTTT. It is translated as CASSLREGSGQPQHF.